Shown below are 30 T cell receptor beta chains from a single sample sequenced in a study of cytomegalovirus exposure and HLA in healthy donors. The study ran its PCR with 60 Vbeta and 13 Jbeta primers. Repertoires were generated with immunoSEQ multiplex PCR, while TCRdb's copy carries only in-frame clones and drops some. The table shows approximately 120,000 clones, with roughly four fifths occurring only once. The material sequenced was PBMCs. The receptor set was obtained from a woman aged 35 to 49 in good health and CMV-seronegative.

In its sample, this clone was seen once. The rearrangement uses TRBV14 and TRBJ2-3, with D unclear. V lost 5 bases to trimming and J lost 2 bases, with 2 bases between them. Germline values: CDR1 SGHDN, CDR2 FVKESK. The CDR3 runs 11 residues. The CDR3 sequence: CASSYTDTQYF. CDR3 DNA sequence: TGTGCCAGCAGCTACACAGATACGCAGTATTTT.

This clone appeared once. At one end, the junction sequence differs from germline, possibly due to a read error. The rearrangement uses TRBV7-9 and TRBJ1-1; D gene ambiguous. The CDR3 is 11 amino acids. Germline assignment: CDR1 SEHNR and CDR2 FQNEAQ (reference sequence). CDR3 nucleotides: TGTGCCAGCACTCCCAAGACTGAAGCTTTTTTT. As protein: CASTPKTEAFF.

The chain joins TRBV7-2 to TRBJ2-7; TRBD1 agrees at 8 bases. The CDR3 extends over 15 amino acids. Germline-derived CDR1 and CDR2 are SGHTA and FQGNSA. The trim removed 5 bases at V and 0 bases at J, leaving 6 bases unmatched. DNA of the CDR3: TGTGCCAGCAGCCCAGGACAGGGTTACTCCTACGAGCAGTACTTC. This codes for CASSPGQGYSYEQYF.

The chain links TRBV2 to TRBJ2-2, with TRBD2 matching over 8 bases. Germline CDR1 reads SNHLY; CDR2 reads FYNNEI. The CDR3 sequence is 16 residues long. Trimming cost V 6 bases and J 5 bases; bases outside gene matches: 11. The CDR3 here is CASRSGSGGITGELFF. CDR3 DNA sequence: TGTGCCAGCAGGAGCGGAAGCGGGGGAATTACCGGGGAGCTGTTTTTT.

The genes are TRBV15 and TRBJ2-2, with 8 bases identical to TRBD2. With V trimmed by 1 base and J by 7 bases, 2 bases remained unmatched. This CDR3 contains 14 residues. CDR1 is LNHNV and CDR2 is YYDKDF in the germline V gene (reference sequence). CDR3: CATSRASGRGELFF. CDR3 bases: TGTGCCACCAGCAGAGCTAGCGGGCGCGGGGAGCTGTTTTTT.

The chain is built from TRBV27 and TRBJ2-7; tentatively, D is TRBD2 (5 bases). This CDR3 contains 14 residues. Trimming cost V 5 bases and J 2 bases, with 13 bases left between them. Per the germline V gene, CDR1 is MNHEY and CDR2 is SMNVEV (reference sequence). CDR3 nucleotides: TGTGCCAGCAGTCCCCGGAGCGGAGCCTACGAGCAGTACTTC. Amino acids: CASSPRSGAYEQYF.

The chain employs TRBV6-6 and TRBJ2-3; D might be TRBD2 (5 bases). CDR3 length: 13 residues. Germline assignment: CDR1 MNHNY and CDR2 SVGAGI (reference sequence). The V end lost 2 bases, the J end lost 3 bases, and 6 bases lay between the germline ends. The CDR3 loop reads CASSYLATDTQYF. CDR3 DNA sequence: TGTGCCAGCAGTTACCTAGCAACAGATACGCAGTATTTT.

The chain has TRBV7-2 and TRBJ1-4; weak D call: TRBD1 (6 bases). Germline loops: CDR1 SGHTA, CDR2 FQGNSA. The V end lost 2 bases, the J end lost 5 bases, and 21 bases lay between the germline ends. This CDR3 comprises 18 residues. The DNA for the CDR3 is TGTGCCAGCAGCTTATGGGGCGGATTTGGGGGCGGGAATGAAAAACTGTTTTTT. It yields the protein CASSLWGGFGGGNEKLFF.

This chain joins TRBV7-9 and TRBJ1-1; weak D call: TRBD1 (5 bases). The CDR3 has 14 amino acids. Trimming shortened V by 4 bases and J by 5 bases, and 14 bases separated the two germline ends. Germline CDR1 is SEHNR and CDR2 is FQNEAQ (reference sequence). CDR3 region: CASSWSGGGTEAFF. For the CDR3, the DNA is TGTGCCAGCAGCTGGTCCGGGGGTGGAACTGAAGCTTTCTTT.

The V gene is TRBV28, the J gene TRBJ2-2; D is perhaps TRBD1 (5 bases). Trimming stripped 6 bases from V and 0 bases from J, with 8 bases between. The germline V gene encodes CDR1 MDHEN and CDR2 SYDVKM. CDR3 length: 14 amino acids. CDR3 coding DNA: TGTGCCAGCAGCTTGACAGCGAACACCGGGGAGCTGTTTTTT. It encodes CASSLTANTGELFF.

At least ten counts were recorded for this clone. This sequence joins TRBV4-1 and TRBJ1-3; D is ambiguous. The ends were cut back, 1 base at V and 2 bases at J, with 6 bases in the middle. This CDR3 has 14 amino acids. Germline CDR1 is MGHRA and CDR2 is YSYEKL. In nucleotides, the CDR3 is TGCGCCAGCAGCCAAGTGTCGGCTGGAAACACCATATATTTT. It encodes CASSQVSAGNTIYF.

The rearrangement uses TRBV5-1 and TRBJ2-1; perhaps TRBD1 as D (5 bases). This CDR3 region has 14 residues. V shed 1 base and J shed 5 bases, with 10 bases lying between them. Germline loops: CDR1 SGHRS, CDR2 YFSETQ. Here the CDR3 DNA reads TGCGCCAGCAGCTTGAGCCCAGGGAACAATGAGCAGTTCTTC. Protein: CASSLSPGNNEQFF.

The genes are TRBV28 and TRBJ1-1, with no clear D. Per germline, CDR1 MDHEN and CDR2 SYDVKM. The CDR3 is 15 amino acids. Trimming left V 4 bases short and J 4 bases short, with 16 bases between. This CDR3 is CASSSGGLGSTEAFF. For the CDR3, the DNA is TGTGCCAGCAGTTCGGGAGGGCTAGGGAGCACTGAAGCTTTCTTT.

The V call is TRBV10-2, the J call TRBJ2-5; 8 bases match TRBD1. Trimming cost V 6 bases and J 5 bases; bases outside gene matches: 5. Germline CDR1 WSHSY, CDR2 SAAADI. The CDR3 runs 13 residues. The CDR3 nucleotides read TGCGCCAGCAGACAGGGGGTCGGGGAGACCCAGTACTTC. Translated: CASRQGVGETQYF.

CDR3 nucleotide sequence: TGTGCCAGCAGCTTAGACTGGAGCGGCCTCTACAATGAGCAGTTCTTC. This sequence encodes CASSLDWSGLYNEQFF. J is TRBJ2-1 and V is TRBV7-6; D possibly corresponds to TRBD2 (5 bases). The V end was cut by 1 base, the J end by 3 bases, with 13 bases between. The length of the CDR3 is 16 residues. Looked up from germline, CDR1 is SGHVS and CDR2 is FNYEAQ.

CDR3 amino acids: CASSYEGEGIQYF. CDR3 nucleotides: TGTGCCAGCAGTTATGAGGGAGAGGGCATTCAGTACTTC. The J gene is TRBJ2-4, the V gene TRBV6-6; maybe TRBD2 (5 bases). The length of the CDR3 is 13 residues. Germline V gene lookup returns CDR1 MNHNY and CDR2 SVGAGI (reference sequence). Trimming took 3 bases from V and 9 from J, leaving 12 bases between them.

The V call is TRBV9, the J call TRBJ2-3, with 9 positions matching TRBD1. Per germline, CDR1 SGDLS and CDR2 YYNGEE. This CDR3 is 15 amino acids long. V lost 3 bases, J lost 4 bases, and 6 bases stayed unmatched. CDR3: CASSAGQGSADTQYF. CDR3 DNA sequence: TGTGCCAGCAGCGCCGGACAGGGGAGCGCAGATACGCAGTATTTT.

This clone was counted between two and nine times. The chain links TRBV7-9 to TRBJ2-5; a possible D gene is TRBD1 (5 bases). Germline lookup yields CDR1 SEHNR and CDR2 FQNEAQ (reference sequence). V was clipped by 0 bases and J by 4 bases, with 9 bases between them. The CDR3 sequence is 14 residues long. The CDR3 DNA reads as TGTGCCAGCAGCTTAGCAGGGGATGGAGAGACCCAGTACTTC. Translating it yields CASSLAGDGETQYF.

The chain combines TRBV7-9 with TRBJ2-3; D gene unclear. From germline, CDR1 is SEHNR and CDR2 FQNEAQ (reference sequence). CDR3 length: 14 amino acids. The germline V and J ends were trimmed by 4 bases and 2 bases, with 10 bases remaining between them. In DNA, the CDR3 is TGTGCCAGCAGCTGGCTAGGTCACACAGATACGCAGTATTTT. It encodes CASSWLGHTDTQYF.

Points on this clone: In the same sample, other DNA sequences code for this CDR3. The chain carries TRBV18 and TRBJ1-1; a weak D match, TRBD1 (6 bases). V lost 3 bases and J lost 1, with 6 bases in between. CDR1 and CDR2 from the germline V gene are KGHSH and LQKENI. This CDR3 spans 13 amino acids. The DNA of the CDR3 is TGTGCCAGCTCACCGGGACAGAACACTGAAGCTTTCTTT. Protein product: CASSPGQNTEAFF.

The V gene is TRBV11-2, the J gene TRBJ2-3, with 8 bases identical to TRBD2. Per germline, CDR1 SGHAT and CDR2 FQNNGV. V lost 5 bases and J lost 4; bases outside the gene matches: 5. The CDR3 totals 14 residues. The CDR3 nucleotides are TGTGCCAGCAGCGACCGGGGGGGCCCAGATACGCAGTATTTT. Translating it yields CASSDRGGPDTQYF.

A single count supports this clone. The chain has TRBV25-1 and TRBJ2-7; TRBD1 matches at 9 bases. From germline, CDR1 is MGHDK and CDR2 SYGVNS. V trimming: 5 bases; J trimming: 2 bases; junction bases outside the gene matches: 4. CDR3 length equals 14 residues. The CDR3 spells CASSRRDRAYEQYF. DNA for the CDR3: TGTGCCAGCAGTCGGAGGGACAGGGCCTACGAGCAGTACTTC.

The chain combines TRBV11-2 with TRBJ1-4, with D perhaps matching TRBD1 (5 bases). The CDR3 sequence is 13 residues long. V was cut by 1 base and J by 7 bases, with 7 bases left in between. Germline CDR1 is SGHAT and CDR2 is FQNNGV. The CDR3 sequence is CASSLAGFEKLFF. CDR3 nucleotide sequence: TGTGCCAGCAGCTTAGCAGGGTTTGAAAAACTGTTTTTT.

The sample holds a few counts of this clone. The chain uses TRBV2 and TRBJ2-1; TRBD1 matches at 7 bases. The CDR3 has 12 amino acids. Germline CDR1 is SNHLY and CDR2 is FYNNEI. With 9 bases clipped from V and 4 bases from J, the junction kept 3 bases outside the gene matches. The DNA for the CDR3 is TGTGCCAGAGGGGACAGTTACAATGAGCAGTTCTTC. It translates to CARGDSYNEQFF.

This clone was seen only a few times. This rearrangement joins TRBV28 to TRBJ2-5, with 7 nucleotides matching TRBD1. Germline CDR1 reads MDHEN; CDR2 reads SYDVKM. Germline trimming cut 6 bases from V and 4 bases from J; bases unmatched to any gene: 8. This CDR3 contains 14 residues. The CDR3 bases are TGTGCCAGCAGCATAGGGGGCGCGGCAGAGACCCAGTACTTC. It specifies CASSIGGAAETQYF.

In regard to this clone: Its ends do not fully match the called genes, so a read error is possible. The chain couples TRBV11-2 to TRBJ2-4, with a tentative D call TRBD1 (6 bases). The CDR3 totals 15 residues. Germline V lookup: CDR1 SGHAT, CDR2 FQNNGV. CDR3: CASSLNRVAKNSQYF. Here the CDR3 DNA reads TGTGCCAGCAGCTTGAACAGGGTGGCCAAAAACAGTCAGTACTTC.

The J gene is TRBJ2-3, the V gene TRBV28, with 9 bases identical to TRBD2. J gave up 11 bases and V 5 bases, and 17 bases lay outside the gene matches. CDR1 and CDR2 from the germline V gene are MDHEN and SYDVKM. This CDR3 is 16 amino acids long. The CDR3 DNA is TGTGCCAGCAGTGGTAGCGGGAGTGGGATCCGGGGGGGGCAGTATTTT. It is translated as CASSGSGSGIRGGQYF.

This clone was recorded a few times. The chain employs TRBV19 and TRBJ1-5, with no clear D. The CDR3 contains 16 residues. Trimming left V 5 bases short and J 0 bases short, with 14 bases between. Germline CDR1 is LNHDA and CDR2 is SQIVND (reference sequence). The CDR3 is CASSLDSLHSNQPQHF. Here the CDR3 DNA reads TGTGCCAGTAGTCTGGACTCCCTCCATAGCAATCAGCCCCAGCATTTT.

The CDR3 region is CASSEYGGRTSSDTQYF. The CDR3 nucleotides are TGTGCCAGCAGTGAATACGGCGGCCGGACTAGCTCAGATACGCAGTATTTT. The chain uses TRBV25-1 and TRBJ2-3; 8 bases are a match to TRBD2. Per the germline V gene, CDR1 is MGHDK and CDR2 is SYGVNS. This CDR3 has 17 residues. The V segment lost 0 bases and the J segment 4 bases; nucleotides outside the gene matches: 9.

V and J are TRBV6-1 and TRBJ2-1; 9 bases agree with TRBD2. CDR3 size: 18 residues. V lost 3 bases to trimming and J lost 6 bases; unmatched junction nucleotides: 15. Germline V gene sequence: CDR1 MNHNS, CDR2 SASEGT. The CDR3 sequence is CASSDPSSGSWVGNEQFF. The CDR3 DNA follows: TGTGCCAGCAGTGATCCGAGTAGCGGGAGTTGGGTGGGCAATGAGCAGTTCTTC.